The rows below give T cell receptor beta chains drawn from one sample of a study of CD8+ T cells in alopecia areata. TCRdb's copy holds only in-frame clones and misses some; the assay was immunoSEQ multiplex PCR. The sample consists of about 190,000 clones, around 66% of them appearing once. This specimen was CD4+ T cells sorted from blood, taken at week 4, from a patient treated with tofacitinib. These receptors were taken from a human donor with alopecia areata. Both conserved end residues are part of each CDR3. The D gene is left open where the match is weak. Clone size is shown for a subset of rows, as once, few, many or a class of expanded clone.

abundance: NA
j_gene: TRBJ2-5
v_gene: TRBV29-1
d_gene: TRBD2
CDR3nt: TGCAGCGGTCGACTAGCGGGGTCGGAGACCCAGTACTTC
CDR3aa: CSGRLAGSETQYF

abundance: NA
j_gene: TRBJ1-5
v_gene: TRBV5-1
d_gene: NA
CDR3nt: TGCGCCAGCAGCCCAGGGACTTACAATCAGCCCCAGCATTTT
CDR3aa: CASSPGTYNQPQHF

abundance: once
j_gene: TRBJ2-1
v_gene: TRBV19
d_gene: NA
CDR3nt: TGTGCCAGTAGTCCGGTCGACCGATTCAATGAGCAGTTCTTC
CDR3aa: CASSPVDRFNEQFF

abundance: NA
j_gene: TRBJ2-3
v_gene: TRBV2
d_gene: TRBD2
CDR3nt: TGTGCCAGCAGTTACGGGACTAGCAGGGGAGATACGCAGTATTTT
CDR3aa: CASSYGTSRGDTQYF

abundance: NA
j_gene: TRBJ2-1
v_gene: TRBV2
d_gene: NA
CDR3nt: TGTGCCAGCATGCTGAGCTCCTACAATGAGCAGTTCTTC
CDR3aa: CASMLSSYNEQFF

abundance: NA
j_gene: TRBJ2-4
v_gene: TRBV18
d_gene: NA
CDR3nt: TGTGCCAGCTCACCACCGATCGCTGGCATTCAGTACTTC
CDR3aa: CASSPPIAGIQYF

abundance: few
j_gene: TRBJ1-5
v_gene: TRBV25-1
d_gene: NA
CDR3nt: TGTGCCAGCAGTGAGTCCGGATACTATCAGCCCCAGCATTTT
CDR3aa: CASSESGYYQPQHF

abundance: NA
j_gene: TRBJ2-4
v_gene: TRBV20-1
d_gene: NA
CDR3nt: TGCAGTGCTACCCCGGGGCCATCTCAGTACTTC
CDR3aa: CSATPGPSQYF

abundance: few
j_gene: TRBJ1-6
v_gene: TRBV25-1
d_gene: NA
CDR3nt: TGTGCCAGCAGTGCTTCACAGTATAATTCACCCCTCCACTTT
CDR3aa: CASSASQYNSPLHF

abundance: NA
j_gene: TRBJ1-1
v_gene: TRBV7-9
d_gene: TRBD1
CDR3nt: TGTGCCAGCAGCAGGACGACAGGGGGGGACACTGAAGCTTTCTTT
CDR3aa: CASSRTTGGDTEAFF

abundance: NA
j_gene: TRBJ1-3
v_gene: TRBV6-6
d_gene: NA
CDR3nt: TGTGCCAGCACCCGAGAGGACGGAAACACCATATATTTT
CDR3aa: CASTREDGNTIYF

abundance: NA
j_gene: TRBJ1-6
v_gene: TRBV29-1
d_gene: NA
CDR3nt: TGCAGCGTGCTACGAGCTTCACCCCTCCACTTT
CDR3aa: CSVLRASPLHF

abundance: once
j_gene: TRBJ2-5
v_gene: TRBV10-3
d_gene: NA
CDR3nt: TGTGCCATCAGTGACCCAAAGAGAGAGACCCAGTACTTC
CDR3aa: CAISDPKRETQYF

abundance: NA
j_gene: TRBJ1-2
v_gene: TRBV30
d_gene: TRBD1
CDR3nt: TGTGCCTGGAGTATCCCGGGACAGGGGGACTATGGCTACACCTTC
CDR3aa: CAWSIPGQGDYGYTF

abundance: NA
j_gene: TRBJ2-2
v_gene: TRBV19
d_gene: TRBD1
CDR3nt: TGTGCCACCAAGGCACAGGGGGCCCCCACCGGGGAGCTGTTTTTT
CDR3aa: CATKAQGAPTGELFF

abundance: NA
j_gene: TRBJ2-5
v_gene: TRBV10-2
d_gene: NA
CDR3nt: TGCGCCAGCACAAGAATCTGGGGGGAGACCCAGTACTTC
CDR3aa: CASTRIWGETQYF

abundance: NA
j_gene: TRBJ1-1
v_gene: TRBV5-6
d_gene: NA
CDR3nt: TGTGCCAGCAGCTTGGCCAGGGAAGCTTTCTTT
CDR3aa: CASSLAREAFF

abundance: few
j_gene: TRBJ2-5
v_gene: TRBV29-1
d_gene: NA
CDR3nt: TGCAGCGTTGAAACTGGGCCAAGCGGGACCCAGTACTTC
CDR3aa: CSVETGPSGTQYF

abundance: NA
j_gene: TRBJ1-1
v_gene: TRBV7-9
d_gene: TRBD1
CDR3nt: TGTGCCAGCAGCGACGGACAGGGGGTGAACACTGAAGCTTTCTTT
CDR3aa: CASSDGQGVNTEAFF

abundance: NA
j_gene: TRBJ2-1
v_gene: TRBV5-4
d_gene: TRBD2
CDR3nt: TGTGCCAGCAGCTTGACTAGCGGGGGGGACAATGAGCAGTTCTTC
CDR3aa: CASSLTSGGDNEQFF

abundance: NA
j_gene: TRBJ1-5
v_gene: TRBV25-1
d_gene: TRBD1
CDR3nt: TGTGCCAGCAGCGGATCTACAGGGGGCGGTCAGCCCCAGCATTTT
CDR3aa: CASSGSTGGGQPQHF

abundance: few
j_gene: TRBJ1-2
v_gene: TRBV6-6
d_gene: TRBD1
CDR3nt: TGTGCCAGCAGTATGGGGGACAGACCTAATGGCTACACCTTC
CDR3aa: CASSMGDRPNGYTF

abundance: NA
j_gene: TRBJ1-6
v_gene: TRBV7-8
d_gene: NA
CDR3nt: TGTGCCAGCAGCTTTTTGCACGACAATTCACCCCTCCACTTT
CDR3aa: CASSFLHDNSPLHF

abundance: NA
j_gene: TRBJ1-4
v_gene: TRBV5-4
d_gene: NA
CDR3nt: TGTGCCAGCAGCTTAAGAGGAGCAACTAATGAAAAACTGTTTTTT
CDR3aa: CASSLRGATNEKLFF

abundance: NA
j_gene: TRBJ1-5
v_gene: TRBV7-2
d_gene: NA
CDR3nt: TGTGCCAGCAGCTTAGTTGGGGTAAGCAATCAGCCCCAGCATTTT
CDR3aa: CASSLVGVSNQPQHF

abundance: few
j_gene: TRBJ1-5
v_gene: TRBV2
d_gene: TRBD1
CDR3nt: TGTGCCAGCAGACCGGGACAGCGAAAGGGAAGCAATCAGCCCCAGCATTTT
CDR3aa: CASRPGQRKGSNQPQHF

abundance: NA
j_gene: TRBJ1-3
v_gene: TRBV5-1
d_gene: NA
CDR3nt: TGCGCCAGCAGCTTGTCAGACGACCATCCTGGAAACACCATATATTTT
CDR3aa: CASSLSDDHPGNTIYF

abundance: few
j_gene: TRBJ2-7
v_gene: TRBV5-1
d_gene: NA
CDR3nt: TGCGCCAGCAGCCTCGACCCAGGGATGGGGTACGAGCAGTACTTC
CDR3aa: CASSLDPGMGYEQYF

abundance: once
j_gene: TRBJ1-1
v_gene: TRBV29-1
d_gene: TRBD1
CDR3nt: TGCAGCGTGGGACAGGGAGTGACTGAAGCTTTCTTT
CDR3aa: CSVGQGVTEAFF

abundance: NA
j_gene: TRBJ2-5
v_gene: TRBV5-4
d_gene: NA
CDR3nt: TGTGCCAGCAGCCCGGCGGCCCAAGAGACCCAGTACTTC
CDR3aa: CASSPAAQETQYF

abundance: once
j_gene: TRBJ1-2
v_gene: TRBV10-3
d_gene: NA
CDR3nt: TGTGCCATCAGTGAAACAGGTTCTTATGGCTACACCTTC
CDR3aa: CAISETGSYGYTF

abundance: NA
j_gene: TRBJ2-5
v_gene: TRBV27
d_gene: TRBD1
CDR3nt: TGTGCCAGCAGTACTACAGGGGCGTTCGAGACCCAGTACTTC
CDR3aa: CASSTTGAFETQYF

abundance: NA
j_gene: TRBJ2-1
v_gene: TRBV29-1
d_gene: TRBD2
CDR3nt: TGCAGCGTTAGAGGGAGGGAGGAGGCCTACAATGAGCAGTTCTTC
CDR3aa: CSVRGREEAYNEQFF

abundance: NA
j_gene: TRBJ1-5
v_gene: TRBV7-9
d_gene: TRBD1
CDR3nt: TGTGCCAGCAGTTTACAGGGGGAGGGTCAGCCCCAGCATTTT
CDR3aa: CASSLQGEGQPQHF

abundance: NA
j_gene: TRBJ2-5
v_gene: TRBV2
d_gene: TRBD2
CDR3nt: TGTGCCAGCCGAGGGGGACTAGCGGGGTTGGCAGAGACCCAGTACTTC
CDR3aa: CASRGGLAGLAETQYF

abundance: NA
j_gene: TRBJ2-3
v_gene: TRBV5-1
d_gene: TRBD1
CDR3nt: TGCGCCAGCAGCTTCTGGCAGGGGGTCGGAGATACGCAGTATTTT
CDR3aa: CASSFWQGVGDTQYF

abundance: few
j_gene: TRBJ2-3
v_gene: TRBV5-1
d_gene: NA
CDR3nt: TGCGCCAGCAGCTCAATTGGTGGCACAGATACGCAGTATTTT
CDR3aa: CASSSIGGTDTQYF

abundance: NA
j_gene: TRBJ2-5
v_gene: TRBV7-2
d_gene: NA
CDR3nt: TGTGCCAGCAGCTCCGTACGGGGGAGGGAGACCCAGTACTTC
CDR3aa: CASSSVRGRETQYF

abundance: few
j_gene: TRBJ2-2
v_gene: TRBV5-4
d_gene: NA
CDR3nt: TGTGCCAGCAGCAGAAGCTGGACGGTCACCGGGGAGCTGTTTTTT
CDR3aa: CASSRSWTVTGELFF

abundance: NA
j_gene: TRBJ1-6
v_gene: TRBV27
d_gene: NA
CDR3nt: TGTGCCAGCAGGCCGGTGAGCTCCTATAATTCACCCCTCCACTTT
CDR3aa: CASRPVSSYNSPLHF

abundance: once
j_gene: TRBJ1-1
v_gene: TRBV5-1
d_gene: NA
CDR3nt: TGCGCCAGCAGCGTCGGGACGACGAACACTGAAGCTTTCTTT
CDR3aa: CASSVGTTNTEAFF

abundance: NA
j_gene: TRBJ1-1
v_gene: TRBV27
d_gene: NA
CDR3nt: TGTGCCAGCAGCTCTCACAGTTCTAACACTGAAGCTTTCTTT
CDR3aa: CASSSHSSNTEAFF

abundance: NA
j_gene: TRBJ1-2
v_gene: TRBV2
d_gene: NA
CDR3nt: TGTGCCAGCAGGCGGACAGCCTATGGCTACACCTTC
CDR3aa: CASRRTAYGYTF

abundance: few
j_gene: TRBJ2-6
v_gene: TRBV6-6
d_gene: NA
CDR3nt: TGTGCCAGCAGCTCTCCAGGCCCCTCTGGGGCCAACGTCCTGACTTTC
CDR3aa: CASSSPGPSGANVLTF

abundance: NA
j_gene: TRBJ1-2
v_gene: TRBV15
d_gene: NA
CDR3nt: TGTGCCACCAGCAGAGATTTCGGGAACTATGGCTACACCTTC
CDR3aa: CATSRDFGNYGYTF

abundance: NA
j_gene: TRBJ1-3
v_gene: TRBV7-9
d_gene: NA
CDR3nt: TGTGCCAGCAGCTTACACCCCGACTCATTCTCTGGAAACACCATATATTTT
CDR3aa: CASSLHPDSFSGNTIYF

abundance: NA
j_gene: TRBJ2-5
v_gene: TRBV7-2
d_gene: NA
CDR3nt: TGTGCCAGCAGCTTAGCCACCGAGACCCAGTACTTC
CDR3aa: CASSLATETQYF

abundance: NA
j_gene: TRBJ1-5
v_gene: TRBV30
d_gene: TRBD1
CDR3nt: TGTGCCTGGAGTGTTGGGACAGGGGGAATTGGCAATCAGCCCCAGCATTTT
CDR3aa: CAWSVGTGGIGNQPQHF

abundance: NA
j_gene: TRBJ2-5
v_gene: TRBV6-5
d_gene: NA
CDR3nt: TGTGCCAGCAGTTACTCGCTGCTGCTCCAAGAGACCCAGTACTTC
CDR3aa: CASSYSLLLQETQYF

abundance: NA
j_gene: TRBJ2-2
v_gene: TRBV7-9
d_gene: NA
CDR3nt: TGTGCCAGCAGCTTGTCTACTCGGCCTCACACCGGGGAGCTGTTTTTT
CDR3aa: CASSLSTRPHTGELFF

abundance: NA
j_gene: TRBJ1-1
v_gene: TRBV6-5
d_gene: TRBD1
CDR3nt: TGTGCCAGCAGGGAACAGGGGATTAACACTGAAGCTTTCTTT
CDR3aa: CASREQGINTEAFF

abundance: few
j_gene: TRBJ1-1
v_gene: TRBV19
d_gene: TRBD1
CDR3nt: TGTGCCAGTAGTCACAGGGGGAACTCTAGGACTGAAGCTTTCTTT
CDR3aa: CASSHRGNSRTEAFF

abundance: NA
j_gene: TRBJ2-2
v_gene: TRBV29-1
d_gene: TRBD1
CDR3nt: TGCAGCGTTGAAGTGGGACAGGTCACCGGGGAGCTGTTTTTT
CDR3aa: CSVEVGQVTGELFF

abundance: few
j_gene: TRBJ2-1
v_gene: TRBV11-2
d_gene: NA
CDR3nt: TGTGCCAGCAGCTTATCGGCTGGATACGACAATGAGCAGTTCTTC
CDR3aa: CASSLSAGYDNEQFF

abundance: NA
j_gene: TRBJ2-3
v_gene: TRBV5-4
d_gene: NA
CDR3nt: TGTGCCAGCAGTCTTGGAGGTCTGTCTGATACGCAGTATTTT
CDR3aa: CASSLGGLSDTQYF

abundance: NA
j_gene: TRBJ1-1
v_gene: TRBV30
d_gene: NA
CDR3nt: TGTGCCTGGACAGTGAACACTGAAGCTTTCTTT
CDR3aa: CAWTVNTEAFF

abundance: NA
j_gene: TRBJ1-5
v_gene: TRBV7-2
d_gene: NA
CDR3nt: TGTGCCAGCAGCACCCAGGGGTCTCGGGGCAATCAGCCCCAGCATTTT
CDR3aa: CASSTQGSRGNQPQHF

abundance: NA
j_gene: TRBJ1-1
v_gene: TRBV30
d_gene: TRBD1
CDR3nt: TGTGCCTGGAGTCCAGGGACAGGGTGGACTGAAGCTTTCTTT
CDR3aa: CAWSPGTGWTEAFF